This TCR beta chain originates from a study of vaccination and CD4 T cells after COVID-19. Treatment: approximately nine-day PBMC culture with coronavirus spike peptide pools or control peptides (ViraFEST assay). The assay that was used to sequence DNA from cultured CD4+ T cells was the Oncomine TCR Beta short-read assay. In TCRdb, the PCR reads were re-called with MiXCR into one record per CDR3 protein. The sample yields almost 6,000 distinct CDR3 sequences, approximately 60% seen once. Concerning this clonotype itself: Its specificity is not known.

The V gene's germline CDR1 is MDHEN and CDR2 SYDVKM. The CDR3 loop spans 15 amino acids. Trimming cost V 2 bases and J 1 base; bases outside gene matches: 3. The source is a human donor who had recovered from COVID-19. Input material: CD4+ T cells from blood, cultured in vitro. The rearrangement links TRBV28 to TRBJ2-3; 7 nucleotides match TRBD2. DNA for the CDR3: TGTGCCAGCAGTTTAAGGGCGGGGGGCACAGATACGCAGTATTTT. Protein product: CASSLRAGGTDTQYF.